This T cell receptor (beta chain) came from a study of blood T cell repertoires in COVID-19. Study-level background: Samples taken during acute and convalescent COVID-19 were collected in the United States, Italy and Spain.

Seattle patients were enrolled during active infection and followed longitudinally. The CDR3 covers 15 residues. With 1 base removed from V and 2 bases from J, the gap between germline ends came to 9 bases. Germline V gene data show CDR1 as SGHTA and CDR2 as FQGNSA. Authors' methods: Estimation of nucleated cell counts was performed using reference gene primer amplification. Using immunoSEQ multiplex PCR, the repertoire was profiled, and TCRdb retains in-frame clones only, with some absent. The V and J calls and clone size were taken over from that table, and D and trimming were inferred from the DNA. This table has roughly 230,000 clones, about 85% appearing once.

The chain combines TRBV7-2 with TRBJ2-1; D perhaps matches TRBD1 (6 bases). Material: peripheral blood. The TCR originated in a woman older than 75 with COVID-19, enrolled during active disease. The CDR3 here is CASSLGEGAYNEQFF. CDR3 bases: TGTGCCAGCAGCTTAGGAGAGGGGGCCTACAATGAGCAGTTCTTC.